One sample yielded the 13 T cell receptor beta chains listed below, sequenced in a study of blood T cell repertoires in COVID-19. Produced via immunoSEQ multiplex PCR; TCRdb's table is partial and in-frame only. This sample has some 320,000 clones; under 90% occur once, and the top ten carry approximately 10%. The sample consisted of peripheral blood. Source of these receptors: a woman aged 25 to 39 with COVID-19, enrolled during active disease.

The genes are TRBV4-1 and TRBJ2-2; 9 bases are a match to TRBD1. Germline V gives CDR1 MGHRA, CDR2 YSYEKL. The V and J ends lost 3 bases and 5 bases, in that order; junction bases with no gene match: 10. The CDR3 runs 17 residues. The CDR3 protein is CASSHAGTGSRTGELFF. In DNA form, the CDR3 reads TGCGCCAGCAGCCATGCCGGGACAGGGAGTCGGACCGGGGAGCTGTTTTTT.

The V call is TRBV14, the J call TRBJ2-3, with D possibly matching TRBD2 (7 bases). The V gene's germline CDR1 is SGHDN and CDR2 FVKESK. The ends were cut back, 2 bases at V and 4 bases at J, with 13 bases in the middle. CDR3 length: 15 residues. CDR3 sequence: CASSQSGGRADTQYF. CDR3 DNA sequence: TGTGCCAGCAGCCAATCGGGGGGCCGCGCAGATACGCAGTATTTT.

In this sample, this clone turned up a few times. The V and J genes are TRBV5-1 and TRBJ1-2; no reliable D call. The CDR3 has 15 residues. V lost 4 bases and J 4 bases, leaving 17 bases between the germline ends. Germline loops: CDR1 SGHRS, CDR2 YFSETQ. CDR3 amino acids: CASSSNPGTGYGYTF. CDR3 nucleotide sequence: TGCGCCAGCAGCAGTAACCCGGGTACGGGCTATGGCTACACCTTC.

The chain employs TRBV18 and TRBJ1-5; D not certain. CDR1 KGHSH and CDR2 LQKENI come from the germline V gene. Trimming took off 2 bases at V and 3 bases at J, with 11 bases between the two ends. This CDR3 has 15 residues. The CDR3 DNA follows: TGTGCCAGCTCACCAGAACGGGTCGTCAATCAGCCCCAGCATTTT. It encodes CASSPERVVNQPQHF.

The chain is built from TRBV27 and TRBJ2-2; the match to TRBD2 covers 9 bases. Germline V CDR1 and CDR2: MNHEY, SMNVEV (reference sequence). The ends lost 1 base at V and 2 bases at J; junction bases unmatched: 8. This CDR3 comprises 18 residues. The CDR3 protein is CASSLFSYSGGNTGELFF. CDR3 sequence (DNA): TGTGCCAGCAGTTTATTCAGCTATAGCGGGGGTAACACCGGGGAGCTGTTTTTT.

The chain has TRBV7-8 and TRBJ1-5, with D tentatively TRBD1 (5 bases). CDR3 size: 16 residues. The V end lost 1 base, the J end lost 3 bases, and 13 bases lay between the germline ends. Germline V CDR1 and CDR2: SGHVS, FQNEAQ. CDR3 in DNA: TGTGCCAGCAGCTTAGAGGGGTGGGGCCTCAATCAGCCCCAGCATTTT. Amino acids: CASSLEGWGLNQPQHF.

The chain combines TRBV9 with TRBJ1-4, with a possible D match to TRBD1 (5 bases). The V and J ends lost 2 bases and 2 bases respectively, with 7 bases between them. Germline lookup yields CDR1 SGDLS and CDR2 YYNGEE. The CDR3 has 14 amino acids. CDR3 nucleotide sequence: TGTGCCAGCAGCGTGGGGCAGACTAATGAAAAACTGTTTTTT. Protein sequence: CASSVGQTNEKLFF.

In regard to this clone: Within the sample, other DNA sequences also encode this same CDR3. This chain links TRBV3-1 (or the pseudogene TRBV3-2) with TRBJ1-5; TRBD1 matches 7 bases. V shed 4 bases, J shed 7 bases, and the junction held 4 bases outside the gene matches. Germline lookup yields CDR1 LGHDT and CDR2 YNNKEL (reference sequence). CDR3 size: 13 residues. CDR3: CASSPWDSQPQHF. As DNA, the CDR3 is TGTGCCAGCAGCCCGTGGGACAGCCAGCCCCAGCATTTT.

The chain joins TRBV11-2 to TRBJ2-7; 10 bases line up with TRBD2. Germline loops: CDR1 SGHAT, CDR2 FQNNGV. CDR3 length: 14 amino acids. With V trimmed by 5 bases and J by 5 bases, 6 bases remained unmatched. CDR3 protein: CASSAGLAVHEQYF. The CDR3 DNA sequence: TGTGCCAGCAGCGCCGGACTAGCGGTCCACGAGCAGTACTTC.

The chain employs TRBV5-1 and TRBJ2-7, with D possibly being TRBD2 (6 bases). The CDR3 is 14 residues long. Trimming stripped 4 bases from V and 3 bases from J, with 14 bases between. Germline CDR1 is SGHRS and CDR2 is YFSETQ. The CDR3 bases are TGCGCCAGCAGCCCACCGGGACTCATCTACGAGCAGTACTTC. As protein: CASSPPGLIYEQYF.

J is TRBJ1-2 and V is TRBV27; the D gene is possibly TRBD1 (5 bases). Trimming removed 2 bases from V and 1 base from J, with 8 bases in between. Germline lookup yields CDR1 MNHEY and CDR2 SMNVEV (reference sequence). The CDR3 extends over 14 amino acids. CDR3 residues: CASSLDRINYGYTF. CDR3 DNA: TGTGCCAGCAGTTTAGACAGAATTAACTATGGCTACACCTTC.

The count of this clone is one. The chain links TRBV18 to TRBJ2-1, with 9 bases fitting TRBD1. CDR3 size: 18 residues. The germline V gene encodes CDR1 KGHSH and CDR2 LQKENI. With 4 bases clipped from V and 6 bases from J, the junction kept 16 bases outside the gene matches. The CDR3 loop reads CASSQEPQGAFGINEQFF. The DNA for the CDR3 is TGTGCCAGCTCACAAGAACCACAGGGGGCGTTTGGTATCAATGAGCAGTTCTTC.

The chain is built from TRBV12-3 or TRBV12-4 and TRBJ1-1; no clear D gene. The germline V and J ends were trimmed by 10 bases and 6 bases, with 15 bases remaining between them. CDR3 length equals 12 residues. This CDR3 reads CATLGGFPEAFF. The DNA of the CDR3 is TGTGCCACTCTGGGAGGGTTCCCTGAAGCTTTCTTT.